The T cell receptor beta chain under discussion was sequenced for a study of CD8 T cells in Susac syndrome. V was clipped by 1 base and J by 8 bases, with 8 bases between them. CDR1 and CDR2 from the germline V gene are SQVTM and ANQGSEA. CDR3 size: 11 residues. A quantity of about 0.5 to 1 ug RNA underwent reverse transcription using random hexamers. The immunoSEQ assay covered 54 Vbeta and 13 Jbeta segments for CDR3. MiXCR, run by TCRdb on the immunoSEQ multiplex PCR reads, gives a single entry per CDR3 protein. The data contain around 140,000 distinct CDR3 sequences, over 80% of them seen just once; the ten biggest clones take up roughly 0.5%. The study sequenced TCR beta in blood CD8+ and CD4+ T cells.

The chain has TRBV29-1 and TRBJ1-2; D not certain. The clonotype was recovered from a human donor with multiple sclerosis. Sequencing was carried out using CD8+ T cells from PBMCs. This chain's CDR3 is CSVEGVGGYTF. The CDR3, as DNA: TGCAGCGTTGAAGGAGTGGGAGGCTACACCTTC.